The 10 T cell receptor beta chains in this list originate from one sample, sequenced in a study of blood T cells in healthy people across ages. The second PCR ran roughly 6 to 11 cycles with a sample-barcoded 5' primer and J-beta primers. TCRdb re-analysed the 5' RACE reads in MiXCR, keeping a single row per CDR3 protein. The sample yields about 1.5 million distinct CDR3 sequences, roughly 43% seen once. Material: blood. The receptors stem from a woman under 30 in good health.

The rearrangement uses TRBV5-6 and TRBJ1-2, with D possibly matching TRBD1 (6 bases). V was trimmed by 4 bases and J by 5 bases, leaving 15 bases between them. CDR1 and CDR2 (germline): SGHDT, YYEEEE. The CDR3 sequence is 14 residues long. CDR3 coding DNA: TGTGCCAGCAGCCTAGGACAGTTTCGTTATGGCTACACCTTC. Protein: CASSLGQFRYGYTF.

The chain uses TRBV28 and TRBJ1-1; the match to TRBD1 covers 10 bases. The CDR3 is made up of 14 amino acids. Losses at the gene ends were 5 bases for V and 3 bases for J; bases not matched to a gene: 3. The V gene's germline CDR1 is MDHEN and CDR2 SYDVKM. CDR3 in DNA: TGTGCCAGCAGTGGGGGGACAGGGGACACTGAAGCTTTCTTT. This codes for CASSGGTGDTEAFF.

The chain carries TRBV3-1 and TRBJ1-1; possible D gene TRBD1, 6 bases. The CDR3 runs 16 residues. The germline V and J ends were trimmed by 0 bases and 1 base, with 12 bases remaining between them. Germline V lookup: CDR1 LGHDT, CDR2 YNNKEL (reference sequence). DNA of the CDR3: TGTGCCAGCAGCCAAGATCTGGGGGCAACGAACACTGAAGCTTTCTTT. Translation gives CASSQDLGATNTEAFF.

Points on this clonotype: Compared with germline, one end of the junction differs, possibly owing to a read error. CDR3 protein: CTSSYGRRQETQYF. The CDR3 DNA reads as TGTACCAGCAGTTACGGCCGACGGCAAGAGACCCAGTACTTC. The chain links TRBV6-5 to TRBJ2-5; D call uncertain. CDR3 length equals 14 residues. CDR1 and CDR2 from the germline V gene are MNHEY and SVGAGI.

In this sample, this clonotype turned up a few times. The chain recombines TRBV29-1 with TRBJ1-2; TRBD1 is a possible D gene (6 bases). Between the trimmed V and J ends, which lost 8 bases and 1 base, there was a span of 17 bases. Germline values: CDR1 SQVTM, CDR2 ANQGSEA. CDR3 length equals 14 residues. The CDR3 is CSQRGTPNNYGYTF. The CDR3 bases are TGCAGCCAAAGGGGGACACCTAATAACTATGGCTACACCTTC. The variable domain in full, with the rest retrieved from reference TRBV29-1 and TRBJ1-2, is SAVISQKPSRDICQRGTSLTIQCQVDSQVTMMFWYRQQPGQSLTLIATANQGSEATYESGFVIDKFPISRPNLTFSTLTVSNMSPEDSSIYLCSQRGTPNNYGYTFGSGTRLTVV.

This clonotype was seen a few times. The V and J genes are TRBV2 and TRBJ1-4; D remains unclear. V shed 6 bases and J shed 5 bases, with 13 bases lying between them. CDR3 length equals 14 residues. Germline V gene sequence: CDR1 SNHLY, CDR2 FYNNEI. The CDR3 DNA is TGTGCCAGCAGAACATTGCAACTAAATGAAAAACTGTTTTTT. Amino acid sequence: CASRTLQLNEKLFF. Filled out from reference TRBV2 and TRBJ1-4, the complete variable domain reads EPEVTQTPSHQVTQMGQEVILRCVPISNHLYFYWYRQILGQKVEFLVSFYNNEISEKSEIFDDQFSVERPDGSNFTLKIRSTKLEDSAMYFCASRTLQLNEKLFFGSGTQLSVL.

The J gene is TRBJ2-4, the V gene TRBV30; 12 nucleotides line up with TRBD2. Germline V gives CDR1 GTSNPN, CDR2 SVGIG (reference sequence). V lost 0 bases, J lost 14 bases, and 5 bases stayed unmatched. The CDR3 is made up of 13 amino acids. CDR3 DNA: TGTGCCTGGAGTGTACTAGCGGGGGGCCTTAAGTACTTC. Translated: CAWSVLAGGLKYF.

This chain links TRBV29-1 with TRBJ1-2, with D uncertain. This CDR3 region has 11 residues. CDR1 SQVTM and CDR2 ANQGSEA come from the germline V gene. The V end lost 4 bases, the J end lost 6 bases, and 9 bases lay between the germline ends. The DNA of the CDR3 is TGCAGCGTTGTCTTGCCGGATGGCTACACCTTC. Amino acids: CSVVLPDGYTF.

A single count supports this clonotype. J is TRBJ2-7 and V is TRBV6-1, with D possibly called TRBD1 or TRBD2 (7 bases each). The V end was cut by 3 bases, the J end by 3 bases, with 18 bases between. CDR1 is MNHNS and CDR2 is SASEGT in the germline V gene. The CDR3 extends over 16 amino acids. CDR3 sequence (DNA): TGTGCCAGCAGTGACAGAGGGGAGGGGGCGCACTACGAGCAGTACTTC. This sequence encodes CASSDRGEGAHYEQYF.

The V call is TRBV5-1, the J call TRBJ2-4; 8 bases are a match to TRBD1. From germline, CDR1 is SGHRS and CDR2 YFSETQ. The CDR3 has 17 amino acids. V shed 3 bases and J 1 base; nucleotides not matched to a gene: 9. CDR3 bases: TGCGCCAGCAGCTACGGTGGACAGGGAAGTGCCAAAAACATTCAGTACTTC. Translation gives CASSYGGQGSAKNIQYF.